This T cell receptor beta chain was profiled in a study of vaccination and CD4 T cells after COVID-19. Cultured CD4+ T cell DNA was sequenced using the Oncomine TCR Beta short-read assay. Cultured CD4+ T cells yielded the extracted genomic DNA. TCRdb independently ran MiXCR on the PCR reads; one entry per CDR3 protein. Found here are about 15,000 distinct CDR3 sequences, about 80% of them singletons; the top ten hold approximately 9.9%. This CDR3 has 12 amino acids. In germline, CDR1 is MNHEY, CDR2 SVGEGT. V dropped 6 bases and J dropped 5 bases, with 10 bases sitting between them. The sample's treatment: approximately 11-day PBMC culture with coronavirus spike peptide pools or control peptides (ViraFEST assay). ViraFEST relied on peptide pools to expand antigen-specific T cells; the TCRs were sequenced afterward. Notes on this clonotype: Its target is not known.

The receptor's source is a human donor who had recovered from COVID-19. Sequencing was done on a sample of CD4+ T cells from blood, cultured in vitro. This chain links TRBV6-2 or TRBV6-3 with TRBJ2-5; D uncertain. In nucleotides, the CDR3 is TGTGCCAGCAGAAAAACGGGCGAGACCCAGTACTTC. Protein product: CASRKTGETQYF.